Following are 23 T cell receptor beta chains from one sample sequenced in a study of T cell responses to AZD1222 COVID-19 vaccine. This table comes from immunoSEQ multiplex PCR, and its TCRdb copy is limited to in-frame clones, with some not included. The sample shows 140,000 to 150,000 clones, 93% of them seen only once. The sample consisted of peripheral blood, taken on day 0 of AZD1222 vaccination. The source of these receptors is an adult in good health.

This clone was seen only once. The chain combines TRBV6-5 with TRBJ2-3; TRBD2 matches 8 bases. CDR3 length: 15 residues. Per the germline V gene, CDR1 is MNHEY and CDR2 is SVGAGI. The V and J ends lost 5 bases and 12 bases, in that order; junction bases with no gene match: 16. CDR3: CASSTPGLVGGKQYF. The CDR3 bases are TGTGCCAGCAGTACTCCGGGACTAGTTGGGGGCAAACAGTATTTT.

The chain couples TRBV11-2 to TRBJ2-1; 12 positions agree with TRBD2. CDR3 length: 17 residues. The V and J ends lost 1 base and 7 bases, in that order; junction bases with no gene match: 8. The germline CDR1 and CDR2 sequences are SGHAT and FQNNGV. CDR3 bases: TGTGCCAGCAGCTTAGGGGGGAGACTAGCGGGAGTTAATGAGCAGTTCTTC. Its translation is CASSLGGRLAGVNEQFF. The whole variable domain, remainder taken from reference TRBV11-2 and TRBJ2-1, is EAGVAQSPRYKIIEKRQSVAFWCNPISGHATLYWYQQILGQGPKLLIQFQNNGVVDDSQLPKDRFSAERLKGVDSTLKIQPAKLEDSAVYLCASSLGGRLAGVNEQFFGPGTRLTVL.

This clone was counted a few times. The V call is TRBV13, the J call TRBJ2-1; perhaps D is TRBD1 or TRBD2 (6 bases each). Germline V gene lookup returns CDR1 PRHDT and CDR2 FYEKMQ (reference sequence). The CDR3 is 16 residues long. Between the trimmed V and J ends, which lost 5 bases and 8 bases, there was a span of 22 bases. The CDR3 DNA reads TGTGCCAGCAGCCCAAGCCCCCCGACCGGGGGCCATGAGCAGTTCTTC. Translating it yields CASSPSPPTGGHEQFF.

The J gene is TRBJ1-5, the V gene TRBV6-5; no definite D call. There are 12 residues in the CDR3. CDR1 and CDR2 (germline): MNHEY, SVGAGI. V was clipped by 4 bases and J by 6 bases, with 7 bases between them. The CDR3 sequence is CASSSPGQPQHF. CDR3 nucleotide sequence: TGTGCCAGCAGTTCCCCCGGTCAGCCCCAGCATTTT.

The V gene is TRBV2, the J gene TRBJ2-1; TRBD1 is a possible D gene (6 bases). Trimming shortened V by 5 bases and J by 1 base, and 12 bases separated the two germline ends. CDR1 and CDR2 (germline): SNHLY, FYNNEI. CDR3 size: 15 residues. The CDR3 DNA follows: TGTGCCAGCAGTTCACGGACAGTTTCCTACAATGAGCAGTTCTTC. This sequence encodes CASSSRTVSYNEQFF. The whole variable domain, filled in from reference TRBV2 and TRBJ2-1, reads EPEVTQTPSHQVTQMGQEVILRCVPISNHLYFYWYRQILGQKVEFLVSFYNNEISEKSEIFDDQFSVERPDGSNFTLKIRSTKLEDSAMYFCASSSRTVSYNEQFFGPGTRLTVL.

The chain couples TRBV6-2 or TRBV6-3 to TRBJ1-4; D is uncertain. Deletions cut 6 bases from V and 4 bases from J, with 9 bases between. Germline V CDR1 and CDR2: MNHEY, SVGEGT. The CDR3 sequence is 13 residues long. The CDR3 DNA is TGTGCCAGCAGCTCACAGTTTAATGAAAAACTGTTTTTT. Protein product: CASSSQFNEKLFF.

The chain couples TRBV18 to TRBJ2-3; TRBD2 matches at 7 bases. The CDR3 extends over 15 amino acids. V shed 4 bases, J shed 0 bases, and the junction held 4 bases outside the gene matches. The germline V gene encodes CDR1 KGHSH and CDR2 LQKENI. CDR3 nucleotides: TGTGCCAGCTCACGTAGCGGGCCTAGCACAGATACGCAGTATTTT. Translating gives CASSRSGPSTDTQYF.

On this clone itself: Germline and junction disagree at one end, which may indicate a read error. The CDR3 sequence: CASSVDSGGEQFF. As DNA, the CDR3 is TGTGCTAGCAGCGTGGACTCCGGGGGTGAGCAGTTCTTC. The V call is TRBV7-7, the J call TRBJ2-1, with D maybe TRBD2 (6 bases). This CDR3 has 13 amino acids. The germline V gene encodes CDR1 SSHAT and CDR2 FNYEAQ (reference sequence).

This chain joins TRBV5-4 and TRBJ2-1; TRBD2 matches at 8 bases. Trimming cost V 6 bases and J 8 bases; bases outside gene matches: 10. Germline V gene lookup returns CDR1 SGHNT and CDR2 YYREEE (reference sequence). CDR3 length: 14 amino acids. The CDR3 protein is CASTPPGGADEQFF. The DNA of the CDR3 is TGTGCCAGCACCCCCCCGGGGGGGGCCGATGAGCAGTTCTTC.

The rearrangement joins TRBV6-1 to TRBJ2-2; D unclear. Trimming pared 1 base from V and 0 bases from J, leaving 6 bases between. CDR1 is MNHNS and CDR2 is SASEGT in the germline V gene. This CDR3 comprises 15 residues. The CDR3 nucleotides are TGTGCCAGCAGTGAAGAGGCAGCGAACACCGGGGAGCTGTTTTTT. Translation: CASSEEAANTGELFF.

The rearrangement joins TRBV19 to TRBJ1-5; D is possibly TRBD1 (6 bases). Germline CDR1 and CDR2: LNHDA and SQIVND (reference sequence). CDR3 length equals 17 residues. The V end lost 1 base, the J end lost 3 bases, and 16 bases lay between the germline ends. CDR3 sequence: CASSIVRGGSNNQPQHF. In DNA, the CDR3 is TGTGCCAGTAGTATAGTCCGGGGGGGCTCTAACAATCAGCCCCAGCATTTT.

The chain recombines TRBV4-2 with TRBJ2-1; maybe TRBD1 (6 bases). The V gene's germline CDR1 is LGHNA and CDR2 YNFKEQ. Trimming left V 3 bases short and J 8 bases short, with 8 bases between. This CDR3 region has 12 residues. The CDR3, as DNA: TGTGCCAGCAGCCAGACAGGTGATGAGCAGTTCTTC. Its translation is CASSQTGDEQFF.

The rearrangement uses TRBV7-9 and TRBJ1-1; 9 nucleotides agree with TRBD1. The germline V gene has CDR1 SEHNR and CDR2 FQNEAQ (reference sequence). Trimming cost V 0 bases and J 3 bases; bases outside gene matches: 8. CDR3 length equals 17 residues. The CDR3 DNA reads TGTGCCAGCAGCTTAGCCGGGACAGGGAGCAGTCACACTGAAGCTTTCTTT. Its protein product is CASSLAGTGSSHTEAFF.

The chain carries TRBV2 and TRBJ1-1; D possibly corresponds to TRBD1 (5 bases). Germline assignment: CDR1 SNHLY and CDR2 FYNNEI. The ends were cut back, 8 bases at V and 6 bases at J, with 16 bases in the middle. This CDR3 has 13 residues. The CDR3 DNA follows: TGTGCCAGCCTAAGGGGCGGAAGTCCTGAAGCTTTCTTT. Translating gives CASLRGGSPEAFF.

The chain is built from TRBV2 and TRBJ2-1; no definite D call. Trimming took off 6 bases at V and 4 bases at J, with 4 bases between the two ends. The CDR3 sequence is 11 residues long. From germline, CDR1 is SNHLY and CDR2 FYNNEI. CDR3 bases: TGTGCCAGCAGACAATACAATGAGCAGTTCTTC. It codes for CASRQYNEQFF.

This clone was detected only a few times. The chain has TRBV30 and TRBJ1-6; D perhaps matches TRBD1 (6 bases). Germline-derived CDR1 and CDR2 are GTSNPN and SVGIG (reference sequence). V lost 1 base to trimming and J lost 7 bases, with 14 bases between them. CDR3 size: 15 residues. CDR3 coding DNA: TGTGCCTGGAGTGGATACGGGACAACCAATTCACCCCTCCACTTT. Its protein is CAWSGYGTTNSPLHF. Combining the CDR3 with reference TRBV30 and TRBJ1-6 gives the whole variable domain SQTIHQWPATLVQPVGSPLSLECTVEGTSNPNLYWYRQAAGRGLQLLFYSVGIGQISSEVPQNLSASRPQDRQFILSSKKLLLSDSGFYLCAWSGYGTTNSPLHFGNGTRLTVT.

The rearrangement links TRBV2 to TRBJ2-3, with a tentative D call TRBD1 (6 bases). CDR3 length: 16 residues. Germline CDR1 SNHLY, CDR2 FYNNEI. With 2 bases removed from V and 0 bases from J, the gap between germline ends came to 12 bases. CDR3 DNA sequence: TGTGCCAGCAGTGAATTAAGCAGGGGTAGCACAGATACGCAGTATTTT. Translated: CASSELSRGSTDTQYF.

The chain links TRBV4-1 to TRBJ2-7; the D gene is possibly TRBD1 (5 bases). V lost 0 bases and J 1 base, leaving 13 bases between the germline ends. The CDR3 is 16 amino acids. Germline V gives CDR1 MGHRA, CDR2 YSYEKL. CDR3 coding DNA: TGCGCCAGCAGCCAAGAAGGTGGGGCTGGTTCCTACGAGCAGTACTTC. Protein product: CASSQEGGAGSYEQYF.

CDR3 loop: CASSQSYTLGGYTF. CDR3 bases: TGTGCCAGCAGCCAAAGTTACACCCTAGGTGGCTACACCTTC. The chain recombines TRBV5-4 with TRBJ1-2; D is unclear. The germline V gene encodes CDR1 SGHNT and CDR2 YYREEE (reference sequence). V lost 4 bases and J 7 bases, leaving 17 bases between the germline ends. The CDR3 has 14 residues.

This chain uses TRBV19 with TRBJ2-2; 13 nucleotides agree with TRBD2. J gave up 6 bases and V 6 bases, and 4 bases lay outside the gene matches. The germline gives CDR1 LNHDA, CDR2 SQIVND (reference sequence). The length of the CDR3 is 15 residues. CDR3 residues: CASRAGTSGAGELFF. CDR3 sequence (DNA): TGTGCCAGTAGGGCCGGGACTAGCGGGGCCGGGGAGCTGTTTTTT.

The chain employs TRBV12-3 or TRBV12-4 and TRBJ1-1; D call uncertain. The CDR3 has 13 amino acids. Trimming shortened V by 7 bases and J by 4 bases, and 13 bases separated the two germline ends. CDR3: CASIRREGTEAFF. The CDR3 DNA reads TGTGCCAGCATTCGGAGAGAGGGCACTGAAGCTTTCTTT.

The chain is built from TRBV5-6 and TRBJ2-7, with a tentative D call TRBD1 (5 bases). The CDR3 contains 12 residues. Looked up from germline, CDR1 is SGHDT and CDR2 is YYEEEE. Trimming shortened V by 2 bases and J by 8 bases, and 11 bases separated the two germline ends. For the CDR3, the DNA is TGTGCCAGCAGCTTTCAGGGTGGTCAGCAGTACTTC. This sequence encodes CASSFQGGQQYF. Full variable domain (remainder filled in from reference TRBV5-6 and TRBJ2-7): DAGVTQSPTHLIKTRGQQVTLRCSPKSGHDTVSWYQQALGQGPQFIFQYYEEEERQRGNFPDRFSGHQFPNYSSELNVNALLLGDSALYLCASSFQGGQQYFGPGTRLTVT.

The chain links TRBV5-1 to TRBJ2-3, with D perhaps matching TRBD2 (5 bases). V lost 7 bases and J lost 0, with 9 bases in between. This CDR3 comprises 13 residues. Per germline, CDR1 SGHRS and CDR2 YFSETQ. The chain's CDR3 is CASSRTSTDTQYF. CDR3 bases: TGCGCCAGCTCGCGGACTAGCACAGATACGCAGTATTTT.